This T cell receptor (beta chain) was recovered during a study of blood T cell repertoires in COVID-19. Study summary: The origin of the acute and convalescent COVID-19 samples was the United States, Italy and Spain. The analysed material was cDNA or gDNA that came from T cells, B-cell-depleted T cells, or PBMCs.

As originally analysed: Quantification of nucleated cells was approximated via reference gene primer amplification. Assay: immunoSEQ multiplex PCR; the TCRdb copy retains only in-frame clones and omits some. That table supplies the V and J calls and clone size; D and trimming were determined from the DNA. The sample includes over 90,000 clones, 88% of them seen just once. CDR1 is WNHNN, CDR2 SYGVQD, per germline (reference sequence). CDR3 length: 14 amino acids. The J segment lost 6 bases and the V segment lost 2 bases, leaving 2 bases of the junction unmatched. Sequenced input: peripheral blood. J is TRBJ2-2 and V is TRBV10-1, with TRBD2 matching over 8 bases. The sequence came from a human donor in a cohort sampled during active COVID-19. The CDR3 DNA reads as TGCGCCAGCAGTGAGAGGCGGGAGGCCGGGGAGCTGTTTTTT. Protein product: CASSERREAGELFF.